This entry lists 8 T cell receptor beta chains sequenced from one sample in a study of human CD4 T cells and Enterobacteriaceae. Only in-frame clones appear in the TCRdb table, and some are missing; sequencing was by immunoSEQ multiplex PCR. Of tens of thousands of clones in the sample, approximately 82% were seen once. All CD4+ cells other than CD45RA+CCR7+CD95- naive cells were sorted as memory, over 95% pure. Material: memory CD4+ T cells from blood. Every receptor here comes from a human donor in good health.

The chain uses TRBV28 and TRBJ2-1; a weak D match, TRBD2 (6 bases). Per the germline V gene, CDR1 is MDHEN and CDR2 is SYDVKM. V lost 7 bases, J lost 0 bases, and 16 bases lay in between. This CDR3 comprises 16 residues. As DNA, the CDR3 is TGTGCCAGCATCGACGGAGGGGTGTCCTCCTACAATGAGCAGTTCTTC. Translating gives CASIDGGVSSYNEQFF.

The chain has TRBV18 and TRBJ2-7; 7 positions agree with TRBD1. The CDR3 runs to 14 residues. After removal of 4 bases from V and 6 bases from J, the junction contained 9 bases not matched to a gene. CDR1 is KGHSH and CDR2 is LQKENI in the germline V gene. Written as DNA, the CDR3 is TGTGCCAGCTCACGTTCCGGGACAGCAAGCGAGCAGTACTTC. Translated: CASSRSGTASEQYF.

This sequence joins TRBV5-4 and TRBJ1-3, with D perhaps TRBD1 (6 bases). The germline CDR1 and CDR2 sequences are SGHNT and YYREEE (reference sequence). This CDR3 is 15 amino acids long. Trimming shortened V by 0 bases and J by 5 bases, and 12 bases separated the two germline ends. The DNA of the CDR3 is TGTGCCAGCAGCTTGGATCTACAGGGAAGAAACACCATATATTTT. It is translated as CASSLDLQGRNTIYF.

The chain couples TRBV7-7 to TRBJ2-1; no firm D call. Trimming stripped 4 bases from V and 5 bases from J, with 9 bases between. The CDR3 spans 13 residues. Germline CDR1 is SSHAT and CDR2 is FNYEAQ (reference sequence). CDR3 nucleotide sequence: TGTGCCAGCAGCTCCGGACCCGACAATGAGCAGTTCTTC. It is translated as CASSSGPDNEQFF.

The chain uses TRBV7-3 and TRBJ1-2; D is unclear. The CDR3 spans 15 residues. Per the germline V gene, CDR1 is SGHTA and CDR2 is FQGTGA. Deletions cut 5 bases from V and 0 bases from J, with 13 bases between. The CDR3 here is CASSPGDKANYGYTF. CDR3 in DNA: TGTGCCAGCAGCCCAGGAGATAAAGCTAACTATGGCTACACCTTC.

The V gene is TRBV29-1, the J gene TRBJ2-4, with 9 nucleotides matching TRBD1. The CDR3 has 14 residues. V dropped 6 bases and J dropped 9; count of bases not matched to a gene: 12. The germline V gene encodes CDR1 SQVTM and CDR2 ANQGSEA. The CDR3: CSVRTGDAQGIQYF. CDR3 nucleotide sequence: TGCAGCGTGCGGACAGGGGACGCCCAGGGCATTCAGTACTTC.

This clone was detected a few times. The chain couples TRBV18 to TRBJ1-2, with D hard to call. The germline V and J ends were trimmed by 3 bases and 8 bases, with 13 bases remaining between them. The germline V gene encodes CDR1 KGHSH and CDR2 LQKENI. The CDR3 is made up of 13 amino acids. CDR3 residues: CASSPRSVEGYTF. CDR3 DNA sequence: TGTGCCAGCTCACCGAGAAGTGTTGAAGGCTACACCTTC.

The rearrangement links TRBV28 to TRBJ1-2, with D uncertain. Germline assignment: CDR1 MDHEN and CDR2 SYDVKM. Trimming stripped 11 bases from V and 5 bases from J, with 18 bases between. The CDR3 covers 13 residues. The CDR3: CASETVRVYGYTF. The CDR3 DNA reads TGTGCCTCAGAAACAGTACGCGTATATGGCTACACCTTC.